The sequence of this TCR beta chain was determined in a study of T cell repertoires in cytomegalovirus infection. Points from the study as a whole: HLA-C-restricted CMV clonotypes gave the most frequent clonotype in two of eight donors. Pooled public TCR beta family frequency picked out CMV carriers with the relevant HLA.

This CDR3 is 11 amino acids long. Germline CDR1 is SGHVS and CDR2 is FQNEAQ. V dropped 1 base and J dropped 9 bases, with 5 bases sitting between them. This clonotype was seen a handful of times. What it recognizes is unknown. TCRdb fed the reads into MiXCR, producing one record per CDR3 protein. Of 100,000 or so distinct CDR3 sequences detected, less than 30% appear once; the ten largest clones hold around 68%. This TCR derives from a human donor in good health (CMV status not recorded). Some clones in this sample may be carry-over from other donors' samples. This sample comprised CD8+ T cells from cultured PBMCs, obtained from culture after CMV antigen stimulation. This rearrangement joins TRBV7-8 to TRBJ2-3; D gene unclear. The CDR3 here is CASSLGATQYF. The DNA for the CDR3 is TGTGCCAGCAGCTTAGGCGCCACGCAGTATTTT.